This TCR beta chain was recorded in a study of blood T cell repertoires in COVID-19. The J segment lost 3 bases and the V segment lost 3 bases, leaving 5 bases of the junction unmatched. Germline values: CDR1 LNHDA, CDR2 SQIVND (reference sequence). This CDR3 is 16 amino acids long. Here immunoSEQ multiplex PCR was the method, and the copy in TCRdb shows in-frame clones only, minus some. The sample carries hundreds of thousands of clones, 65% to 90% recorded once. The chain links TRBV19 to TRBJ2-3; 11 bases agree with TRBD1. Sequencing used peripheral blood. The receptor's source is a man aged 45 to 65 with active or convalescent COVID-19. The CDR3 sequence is CASSIPGTGGTDTQYF. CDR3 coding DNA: TGTGCCAGTAGTATTCCCGGGACAGGGGGAACAGATACGCAGTATTTT.